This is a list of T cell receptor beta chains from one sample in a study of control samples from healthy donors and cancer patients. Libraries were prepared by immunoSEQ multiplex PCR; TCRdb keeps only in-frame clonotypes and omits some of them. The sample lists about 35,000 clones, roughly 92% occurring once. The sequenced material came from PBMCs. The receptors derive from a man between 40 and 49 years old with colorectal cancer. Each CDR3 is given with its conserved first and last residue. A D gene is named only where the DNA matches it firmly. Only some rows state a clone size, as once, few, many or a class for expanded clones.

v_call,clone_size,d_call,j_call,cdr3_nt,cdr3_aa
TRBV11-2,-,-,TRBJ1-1,TGTGCCAGCAGCTTGACGGGGGGAAACACTGAAGCTTTCTTT,CASSLTGGNTEAFF
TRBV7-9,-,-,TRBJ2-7,TGTGCCAGCAGCGGGGAGACTCCCTCGGGAGAGCAGTACTTC,CASSGETPSGEQYF
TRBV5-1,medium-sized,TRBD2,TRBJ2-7,TGCGCCAGCACCCCCGGGACTAGCGGCGACGAGCAGTACTTC,CASTPGTSGDEQYF
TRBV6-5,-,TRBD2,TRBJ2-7,TGTGCCAGCAGCATAGCGGGGGGTCCCTCCTACGAGCAGTACTTC,CASSIAGGPSYEQYF
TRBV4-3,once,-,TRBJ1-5,TGCGCCAGCAGCCAAACCCTCGGGGTTGCAAATCAGCCCCAGCATTTT,CASSQTLGVANQPQHF
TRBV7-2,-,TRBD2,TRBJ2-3,TGTGCCAGCAGGCCAGGTCGGGGGGGCACAGATACGCAGTATTTT,CASRPGRGGTDTQYF
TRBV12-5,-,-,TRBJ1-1,TGTGCTAGTGGTTTGGACCTGAACACTGAAGCTTTCTTT,CASGLDLNTEAFF
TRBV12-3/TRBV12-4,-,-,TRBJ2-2,TGTGCCAGCAGTTTGGGTGAGGAGCTGTTTTTT,CASSLGEELFF
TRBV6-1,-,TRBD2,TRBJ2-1,TGTGCCAGCAGTGAAACCTGGGGCGGGGGTTACAATGAGCAGTTCTTC,CASSETWGGGYNEQFF
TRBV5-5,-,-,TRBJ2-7,TGTGCCAGCAGCTTTCGAGACAACGCCTACGAGCAGTACTTC,CASSFRDNAYEQYF
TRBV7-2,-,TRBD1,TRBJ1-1,TGTGCCAGCAGCCCGGGACAGGGGCGCAACACTGAAGCTTTCTTT,CASSPGQGRNTEAFF
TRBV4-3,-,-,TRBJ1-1,TGCGCCAGCAGCCGAAGACTGAGAGACACTGAAGCTTTCTTT,CASSRRLRDTEAFF
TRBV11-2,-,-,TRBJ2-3,TGTGCCAGCAGCTTACGTGGCGAGGCCCTCACAGATACGCAGTATTTT,CASSLRGEALTDTQYF
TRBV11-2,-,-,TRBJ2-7,TGTGCCAGCAGCCGTGGCGGGACCCTCTACGAGCAGTACTTC,CASSRGGTLYEQYF
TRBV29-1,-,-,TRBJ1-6,TGCAGCGTTGCCGACAGGTATAATTCACCCCTCCACTTT,CSVADRYNSPLHF
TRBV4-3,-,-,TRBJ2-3,TGCGCCAGCAGCCAAGAAGGCGGGGGCCAATATACGCAGTATTTT,CASSQEGGGQYTQYF
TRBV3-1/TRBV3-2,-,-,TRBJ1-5,TGTGCCAGCAGCCCCGGACTCATGCAGGCTCAGCCCCAGCATTTT,CASSPGLMQAQPQHF
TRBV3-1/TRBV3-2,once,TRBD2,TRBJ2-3,TGTGCCAGCAGCCAAGACCTAGCGGGGAACACGAGGAATACGCAGTATTTT,CASSQDLAGNTRNTQYF
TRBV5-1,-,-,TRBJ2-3,TGCGCCAGCAGCTTTTTTGGACGGGGCACAGATACGCAGTATTTT,CASSFFGRGTDTQYF
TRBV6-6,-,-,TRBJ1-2,TGTGCCAGCAGTCTCCCAGACCTCGGGACTTTCGGGTATGGCTACACCTTC,CASSLPDLGTFGYGYTF
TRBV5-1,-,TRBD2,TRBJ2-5,TGCGCCAGCAGCTTATCCCCCCTGGGGACTACTTTTGGGACCCAGTACTTC,CASSLSPLGTTFGTQYF
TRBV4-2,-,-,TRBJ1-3,TGTGCCAGCAGCCAAGAAAGGGTCTCTGGAAACACCATATATTTT,CASSQERVSGNTIYF
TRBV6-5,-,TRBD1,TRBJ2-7,TGTGCCAGCAGTAACGACAGGGGGTACGAGCAGTACTTC,CASSNDRGYEQYF
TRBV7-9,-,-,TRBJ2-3,TGTGCCAGCAGCTTCCGGCGGACTTCCACAGATACGCAGTATTTT,CASSFRRTSTDTQYF
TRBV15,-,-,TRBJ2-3,TGTGCCACCAGCAGGCAGGGGGGAGGGGTACCCTTCCGAGATACGCAGTATTTT,CATSRQGGGVPFRDTQYF
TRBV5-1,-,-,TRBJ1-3,TGCGCCAGCAGCTTGGAGCCAGAAATCTCTGGAAACACCATATATTTT,CASSLEPEISGNTIYF
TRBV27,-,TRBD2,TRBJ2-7,TGTGCCAGCAGTTCCTTAAGCGGGGGACGGTTTTCCTACGAGCAGTACTTC,CASSSLSGGRFSYEQYF
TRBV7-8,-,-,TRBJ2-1,TGTGCCACGGCCCTTTCCTACAATGAGCAGTTCTTC,CATALSYNEQFF
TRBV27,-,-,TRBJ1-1,TGTGCCAGCAGTTTAATCGGGGGCACTGAAGCTTTCTTT,CASSLIGGTEAFF
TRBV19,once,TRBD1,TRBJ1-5,TGTGCCAGTAGTACCACGGACAGGGCTGCTTATGATAGCAATCAGCCCCAGCATTTT,CASSTTDRAAYDSNQPQHF
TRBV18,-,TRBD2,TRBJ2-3,TGTGCCAGCTCACCGCAGCGGGGGACCACAGATACGCAGTATTTT,CASSPQRGTTDTQYF